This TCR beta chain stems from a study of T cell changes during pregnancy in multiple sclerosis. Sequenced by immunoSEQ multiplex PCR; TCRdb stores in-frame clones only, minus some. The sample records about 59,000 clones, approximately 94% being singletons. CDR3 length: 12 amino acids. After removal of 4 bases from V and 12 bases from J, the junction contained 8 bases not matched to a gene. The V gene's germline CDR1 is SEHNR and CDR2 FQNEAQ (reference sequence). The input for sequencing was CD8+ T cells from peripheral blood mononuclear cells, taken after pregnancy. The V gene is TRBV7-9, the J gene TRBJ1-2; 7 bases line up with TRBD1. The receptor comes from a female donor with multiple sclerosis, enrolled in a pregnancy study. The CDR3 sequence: CASSYSGQEDTF. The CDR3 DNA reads TGTGCCAGCAGCTACAGCGGACAGGAGGACACCTTC.